This entry concerns a single T cell receptor (beta chain). Its antigen is not identified. Germline V gives CDR1 MGHDK, CDR2 SYGVNS. The trim removed 2 bases at V and 2 bases at J, leaving 7 bases unmatched. This CDR3 comprises 16 residues. None of the glioblastoma patients had an isocitrate dehydrogenase mutation. The data were taken from a study of glioma-infiltrating T cells after dendritic cell vaccination. Overall study context: Monocyte-derived dendritic cells, cultured 6 to 7 days with IL-4 and GM-CSF, were pulsed with autologous tumor lysate. Patients received three intradermal dendritic cell vaccine injections at biweekly intervals.

Study observations and caveats: Patients with more pretreatment TILs had longer time to progression and survival.

Here immunoSEQ multiplex PCR was the method, and the copy in TCRdb shows in-frame clones only, minus some. The sample shows over 55,000 clones, 65% to 90% of them seen only once. Source: blood, taken before dendritic cell vaccination. The source is a human donor with glioblastoma. This chain joins TRBV25-1 and TRBJ2-5; 8 bases map to TRBD2. The CDR3 protein is CASSEGIAGSQETQYF. CDR3 DNA sequence: TGTGCCAGCAGTGAAGGAATAGCGGGGTCTCAAGAGACCCAGTACTTC.